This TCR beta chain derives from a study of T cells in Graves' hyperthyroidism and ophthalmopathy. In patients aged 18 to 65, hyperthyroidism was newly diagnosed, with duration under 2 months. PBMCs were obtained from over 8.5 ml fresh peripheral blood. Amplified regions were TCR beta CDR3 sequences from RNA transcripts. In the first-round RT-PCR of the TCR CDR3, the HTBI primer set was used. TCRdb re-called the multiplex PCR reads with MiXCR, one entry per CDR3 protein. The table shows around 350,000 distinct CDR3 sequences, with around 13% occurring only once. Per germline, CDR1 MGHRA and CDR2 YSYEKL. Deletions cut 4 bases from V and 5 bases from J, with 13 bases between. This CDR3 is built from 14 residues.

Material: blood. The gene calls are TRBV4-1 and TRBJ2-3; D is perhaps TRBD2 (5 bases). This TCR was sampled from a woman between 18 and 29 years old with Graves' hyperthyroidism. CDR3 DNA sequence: TGCGCCAGCAGCCCGAGACTAACTCAAGATACGCAGTATTTT. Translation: CASSPRLTQDTQYF.